This T cell receptor (beta chain) derives from a study of blood T cell repertoires in COVID-19. About the research overall: T cells, B-cell-depleted T cells, or PBMCs supplied cDNA or gDNA.

Using immunoSEQ multiplex PCR, the repertoire was profiled, and TCRdb retains in-frame clones only, with some absent. This table holds 200,000 to 250,000 clones, 82% found once. This CDR3 has 18 residues. J was trimmed by 2 bases and V by 3 bases; bases with no gene match: 12. Germline CDR1 reads SGHTA; CDR2 reads FQGNSA. Sequences were obtained from peripheral blood. The V call is TRBV7-2, the J call TRBJ2-7, with 11 nucleotides matching TRBD1. The TCR sequence derives from a woman between 40 and 50 years old with acute or convalescent COVID-19. In DNA, the CDR3 is TGTGCCAGCAGCTTTGGAGGACAGGGGGCCCCGGTAGCCTACGAGCAGTACTTC. Amino acids: CASSFGGQGAPVAYEQYF.